One and the same sample provided the 5 T cell receptor beta chains below, sequenced in a study of blood T cell repertoires in COVID-19. Measured with immunoSEQ multiplex PCR; TCRdb has only the in-frame clones, and not every one. The sample shows about 270,000 clones, approximately 90% of them seen only once. Sample: PBMCs or T cells enriched from blood (not recorded which). The receptors originated from a middle-aged woman with acute COVID-19.

The rearrangement joins TRBV30 to TRBJ1-1, with D perhaps matching TRBD1 (5 bases). V lost 3 bases and J 4 bases, leaving 21 bases between the germline ends. CDR1 and CDR2 from the germline V gene are GTSNPN and SVGIG (reference sequence). CDR3 length: 16 amino acids. CDR3 amino acids: CAWSKTPGRSGTEAFF. The CDR3 DNA sequence: TGTGCCTGGAGCAAGACCCCAGGGCGGTCGGGCACTGAAGCTTTCTTT.

V is TRBV7-9 and J is TRBJ2-7, with D perhaps matching TRBD1 or TRBD2 (9 bases each). V shed 0 bases and J shed 2 bases, with 20 bases lying between them. CDR1 is SEHNR and CDR2 is FQNEAQ in the germline V gene (reference sequence). This CDR3 is 18 amino acids long. CDR3 protein: CASSLAGTGIAGAYEQYF. Here the CDR3 DNA reads TGTGCCAGCAGCTTAGCCGGGACAGGGATAGCGGGGGCCTACGAGCAGTACTTC.

The count of this clone is one. The gene calls are TRBV7-2 and TRBJ2-3; TRBD1 is a possible D gene (7 bases). The germline gives CDR1 SGHTA, CDR2 FQGNSA. The V gene lost 6 bases and the J gene lost 2 bases, with 15 bases spanning the gap. The CDR3 is 15 residues long. The CDR3 reads CASRLGGGNTDTQYF. The CDR3 nucleotides read TGTGCCAGCAGGCTAGGAGGGGGCAACACAGATACGCAGTATTTT. Looking up the rest from reference TRBV7-2 and TRBJ2-3 gives the full variable domain: GAGVSQSPSNKVTEKGKDVELRCDPISGHTALYWYRQSLGQGLEFLIYFQGNSAPDKSGLPSDRFSAERTGGSVSTLTIQRTQQEDSAVYLCASRLGGGNTDTQYFGPGTRLTVL.

The rearrangement uses TRBV7-9 and TRBJ1-1, with no clear D. This CDR3 has 14 residues. Germline assignment: CDR1 SEHNR and CDR2 FQNEAQ (reference sequence). V was trimmed by 5 bases and J by 1 base, leaving 11 bases between them. The CDR3 DNA sequence: TGTGCCAGCAGCATTAGAACGGGGAACACTGAAGCTTTCTTT. Its protein is CASSIRTGNTEAFF.

This chain connects TRBV6-4 to TRBJ2-1, with 7 positions matching TRBD1. V gave up 5 bases and J gave up 0 bases; unmatched junction bases: 7. CDR1 is MRHNA and CDR2 is SNTAGT in the germline V gene. The CDR3 has 16 residues. Here the CDR3 reads CASSLRTGSSYNEQFF. CDR3 nucleotides: TGTGCCAGCAGTCTTCGGACAGGTAGCTCCTACAATGAGCAGTTCTTC.